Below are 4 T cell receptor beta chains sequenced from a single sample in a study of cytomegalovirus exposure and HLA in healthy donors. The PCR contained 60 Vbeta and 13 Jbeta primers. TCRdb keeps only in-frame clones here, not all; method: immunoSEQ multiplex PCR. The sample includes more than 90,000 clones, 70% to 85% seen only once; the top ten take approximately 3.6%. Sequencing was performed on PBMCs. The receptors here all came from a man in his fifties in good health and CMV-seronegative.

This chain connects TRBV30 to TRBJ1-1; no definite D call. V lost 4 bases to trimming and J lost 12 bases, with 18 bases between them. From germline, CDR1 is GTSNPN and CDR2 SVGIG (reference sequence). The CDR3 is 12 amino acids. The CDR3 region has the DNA TGTGCCTGGAACTCGGTGGGGAGTGTATCTTTCTTT. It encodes CAWNSVGSVSFF. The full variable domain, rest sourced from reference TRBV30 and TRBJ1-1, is SQTIHQWPATLVQPVGSPLSLECTVEGTSNPNLYWYRQAAGRGLQLLFYSVGIGQISSEVPQNLSASRPQDRQFILSSKKLLLSDSGFYLCAWNSVGSVSFFGQGTRLTVV.

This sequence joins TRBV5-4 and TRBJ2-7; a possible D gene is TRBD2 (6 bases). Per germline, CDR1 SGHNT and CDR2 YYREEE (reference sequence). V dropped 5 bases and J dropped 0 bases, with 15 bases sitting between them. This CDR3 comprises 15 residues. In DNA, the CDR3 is TGTGCCAGCAGGTCCGGGACTTCCCTCTCCTACGAGCAGTACTTC. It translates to CASRSGTSLSYEQYF. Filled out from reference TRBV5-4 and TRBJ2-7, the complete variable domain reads ETGVTQSPTHLIKTRGQQVTLRCSSQSGHNTVSWYQQALGQGPQFIFQYYREEENGRGNFPPRFSGLQFPNYSSELNVNALELDDSALYLCASRSGTSLSYEQYFGPGTRLTVT.

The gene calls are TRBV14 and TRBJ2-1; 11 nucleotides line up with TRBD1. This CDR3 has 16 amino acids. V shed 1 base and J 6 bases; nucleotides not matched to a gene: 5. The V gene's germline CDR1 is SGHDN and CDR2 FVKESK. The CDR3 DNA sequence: TGTGCCAGCAGCCAAGCCGGGACAGGGGGTTTCAATGAGCAGTTCTTC. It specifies CASSQAGTGGFNEQFF.

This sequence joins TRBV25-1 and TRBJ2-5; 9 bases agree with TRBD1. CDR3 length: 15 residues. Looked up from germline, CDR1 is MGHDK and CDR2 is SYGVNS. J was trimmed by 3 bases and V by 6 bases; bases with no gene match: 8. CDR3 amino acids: CASRGPGTGKETQYF. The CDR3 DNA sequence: TGTGCCAGCAGGGGCCCCGGGACAGGGAAAGAGACCCAGTACTTC.